This T cell receptor (beta chain) comes out of a study of T-cell memory formation after mild COVID-19. For the study at large: Clusters of TCRs were largely donor specific. Study results and limitations: Second-wave clones with a day 37 peak had unconfirmed SARS-CoV-2 specificity.

A single record per CDR3 protein comes from TCRdb applying MiXCR to the 5' RACE reads. The data contain about 62,000 distinct CDR3 sequences, about a tenth of them singletons. A remark on this clonotype: Its antigen remains unknown. A junction boundary mismatches the germline segment, possibly from a read error.

Germline V gene sequence: CDR1 SGHTA, CDR2 FQGNSA. The CDR3 runs to 14 residues. The sequence derives from a man aged 18 to 29 who had mild COVID-19 (a few samples of this study predate the infection). Cell type and time point are not known. The V call is TRBV7-2, the J call TRBJ1-2, with D uncertain. Sequenced material: PBMCs or a T cell subset sorted from them (not recorded which). CDR3 bases: TGTTCCAGCAGCTTCACCCAGGAGCTATATGGCTACACCTTC. Protein: CSSSFTQELYGYTF.